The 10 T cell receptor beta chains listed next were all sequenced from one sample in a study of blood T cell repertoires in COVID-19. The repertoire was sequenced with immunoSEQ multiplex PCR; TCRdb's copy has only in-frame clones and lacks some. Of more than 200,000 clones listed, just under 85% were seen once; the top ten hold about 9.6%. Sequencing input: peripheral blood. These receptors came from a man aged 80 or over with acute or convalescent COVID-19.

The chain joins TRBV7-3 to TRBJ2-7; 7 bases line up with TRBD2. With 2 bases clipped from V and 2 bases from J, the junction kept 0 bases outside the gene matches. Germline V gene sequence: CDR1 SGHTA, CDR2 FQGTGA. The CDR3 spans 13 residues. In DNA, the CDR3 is TGTGCCAGCAGCTTAGCGGGGGCCTACGAGCAGTACTTC. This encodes CASSLAGAYEQYF. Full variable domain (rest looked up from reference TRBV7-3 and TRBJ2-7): GAGVSQTPSNKVTEKGKYVELRCDPISGHTALYWYRQSLGQGPEFLIYFQGTGAADDSGLPNDRFFAVRPEGSVSTLKIQRTERGDSAVYLCASSLAGAYEQYFGPGTRLTVT.

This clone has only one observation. CDR3 DNA sequence: TGTGCCAGCAGTTCCTCCGGAGGACTAGGACACGAGCAGTACTTC. This translates into CASSSSGGLGHEQYF. The V and J genes are TRBV6-6 and TRBJ2-7; 7 bases are shared with TRBD2. V was clipped by 4 bases and J by 5 bases; unmatched bases: 11. Germline CDR1 MNHNY, CDR2 SVGAGI (reference sequence). The CDR3 is 15 amino acids.

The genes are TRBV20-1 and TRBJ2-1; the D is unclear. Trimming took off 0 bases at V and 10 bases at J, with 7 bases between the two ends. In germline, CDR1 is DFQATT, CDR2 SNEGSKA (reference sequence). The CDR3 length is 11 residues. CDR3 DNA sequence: TGCAGTGCTAGAGACCCGAGGGAGCAGTTCTTC. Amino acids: CSARDPREQFF.

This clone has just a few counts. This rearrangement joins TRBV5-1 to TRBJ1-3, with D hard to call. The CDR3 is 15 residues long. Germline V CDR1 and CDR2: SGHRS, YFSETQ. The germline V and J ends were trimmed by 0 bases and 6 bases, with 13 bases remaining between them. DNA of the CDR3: TGCGCCAGCAGCTTGGCCGATAGCGTTACAAACACCATATATTTT. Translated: CASSLADSVTNTIYF. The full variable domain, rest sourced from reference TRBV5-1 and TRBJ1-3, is KAGVTQTPRYLIKTRGQQVTLSCSPISGHRSVSWYQQTPGQGLQFLFEYFSETQRNKGNFPGRFSGRQFSNSRSEMNVSTLELGDSALYLCASSLADSVTNTIYFGEGSWLTVV.

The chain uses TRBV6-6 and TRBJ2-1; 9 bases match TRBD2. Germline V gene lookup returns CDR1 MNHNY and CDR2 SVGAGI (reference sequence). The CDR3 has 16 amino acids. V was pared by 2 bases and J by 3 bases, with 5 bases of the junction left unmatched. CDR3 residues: CASSYPIAGVYNEQFF. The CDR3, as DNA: TGTGCCAGCAGTTACCCAATAGCGGGAGTCTACAATGAGCAGTTCTTC.

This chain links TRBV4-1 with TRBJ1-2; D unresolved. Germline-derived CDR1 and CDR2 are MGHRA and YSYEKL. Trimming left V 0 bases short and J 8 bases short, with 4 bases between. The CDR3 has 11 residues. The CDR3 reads CASSQDRGYTF. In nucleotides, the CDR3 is TGCGCCAGCAGCCAAGATCGGGGCTACACCTTC.

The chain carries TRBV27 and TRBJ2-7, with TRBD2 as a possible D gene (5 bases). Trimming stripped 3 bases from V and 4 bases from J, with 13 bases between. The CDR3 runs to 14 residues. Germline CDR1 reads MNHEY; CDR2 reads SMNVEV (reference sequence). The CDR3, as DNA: TGTGCCAGCAGTTTGGGAGAGGGCGGGTACGAGCAGTACTTC. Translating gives CASSLGEGGYEQYF.

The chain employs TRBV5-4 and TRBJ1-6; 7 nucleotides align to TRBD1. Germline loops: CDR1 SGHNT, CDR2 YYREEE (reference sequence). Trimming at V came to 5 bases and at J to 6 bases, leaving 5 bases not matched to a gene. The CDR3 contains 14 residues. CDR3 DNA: TGTGCCAGCAGAGGGACAGACCCTAATTCACCCCTCCACTTT. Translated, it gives CASRGTDPNSPLHF.

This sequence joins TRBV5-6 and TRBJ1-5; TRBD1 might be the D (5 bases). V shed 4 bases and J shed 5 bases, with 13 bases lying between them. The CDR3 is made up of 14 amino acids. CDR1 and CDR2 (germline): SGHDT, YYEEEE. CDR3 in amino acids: CASSPAWGDQPQHF. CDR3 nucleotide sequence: TGTGCCAGCAGCCCGGCGTGGGGGGATCAGCCCCAGCATTTT.

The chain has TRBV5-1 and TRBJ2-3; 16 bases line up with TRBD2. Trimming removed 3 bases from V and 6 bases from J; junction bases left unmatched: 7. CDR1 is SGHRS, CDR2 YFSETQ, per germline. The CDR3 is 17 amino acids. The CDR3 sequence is CASSYSGTSGGADTQYF. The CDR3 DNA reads TGCGCCAGCAGCTACTCCGGGACTAGCGGGGGGGCGGATACGCAGTATTTT.